A single sample is the source of the 29 T cell receptor beta chains below, sequenced in a study of PD-1 blockade in classical Hodgkin lymphoma. Generated by immunoSEQ multiplex PCR, the TCRdb table keeps only in-frame clones and is missing some. The sample gives roughly 28,000 clones, less than 75% of which show up once; around 28% is in the top ten. Brentuximab vedotin exposure varied among the patients, all of whom had relapsed after autologous stem cell transplantation. This sample comprised peripheral blood mononuclear cells (PBMCs), obtained before the second cycle of nivolumab. Receptor source: a human donor with classical Hodgkin lymphoma.

The V call is TRBV9, the J call TRBJ1-1, with D perhaps matching TRBD1 (6 bases). This CDR3 comprises 15 residues. The V end was cut by 2 bases, the J end by 0 bases, with 11 bases between. Germline CDR1 reads SGDLS; CDR2 reads YYNGEE. CDR3 nucleotide sequence: TGTGCCAGCAGCGTTTGGGACACAGTGAACACTGAAGCTTTCTTT. Translation gives CASSVWDTVNTEAFF.

The J gene is TRBJ1-5, the V gene TRBV18; weak D call: TRBD1 (5 bases). The CDR3 spans 15 residues. Per germline, CDR1 KGHSH and CDR2 LQKENI. V lost 3 bases and J 5 bases, leaving 14 bases between the germline ends. The CDR3 DNA sequence: TGTGCCAGCTCACCCGGTAGAGGAGGGGATCAGCCCCAGCATTTT. Translation gives CASSPGRGGDQPQHF.

In DNA, the CDR3 is TGTGCCAGCAGGCCCGGGACAGCTTACTACGAGCAGTACTTC. As protein: CASRPGTAYYEQYF. The chain couples TRBV28 to TRBJ2-7; TRBD1 aligns across 7 bases. CDR1 is MDHEN and CDR2 is SYDVKM in the germline V gene. With 6 bases clipped from V and 3 bases from J, the junction kept 8 bases outside the gene matches. The CDR3 length is 14 residues. Using reference TRBV28 and TRBJ2-7 for the parts outside the CDR3, the full variable domain is DVKVTQSSRYLVKRTGEKVFLECVQDMDHENMFWYRQDPGLGLRLIYFSYDVKMKEKGDIPEGYSVSREKKERFSLILESASTNQTSMYLCASRPGTAYYEQYFGPGTRLTVT.

This chain links TRBV7-2 with TRBJ1-1; unclear D gene. Germline CDR1 SGHTA, CDR2 FQGNSA. Trimming shortened V by 2 bases and J by 5 bases, and 12 bases separated the two germline ends. The CDR3 covers 14 residues. CDR3 DNA: TGTGCCAGCAGCTTACGGACCTCGGGGACTGAAGCTTTCTTT. Its translation is CASSLRTSGTEAFF.

This chain connects TRBV6-6 to TRBJ1-2; 9 nucleotides match TRBD1. CDR1 and CDR2 from the germline V gene are MNHNY and SVGAGI (reference sequence). Trimming took 7 bases from V and 7 from J; bases not matched to a gene: 10. The CDR3 totals 14 residues. CDR3 residues: CASTQGDRVIGYTF. CDR3 nucleotide sequence: TGTGCCAGCACTCAAGGGGACAGGGTCATTGGCTACACCTTC.

This chain joins TRBV7-2 and TRBJ1-5; 7 bases agree with TRBD1. This CDR3 has 14 residues. The germline V gene has CDR1 SGHTA and CDR2 FQGNSA. With 5 bases clipped from V and 5 bases from J, the junction kept 6 bases outside the gene matches. Written as DNA, the CDR3 is TGTGCCAGCAGCGCGTTCGGGACAGATCAGCCCCAGCATTTT. Its translation: CASSAFGTDQPQHF. The full variable domain, rest sourced from reference TRBV7-2 and TRBJ1-5, is GAGVSQSPSNKVTEKGKDVELRCDPISGHTALYWYRQSLGQGLEFLIYFQGNSAPDKSGLPSDRFSAERTGGSVSTLTIQRTQQEDSAVYLCASSAFGTDQPQHFGDGTRLSIL.

The chain couples TRBV25-1 to TRBJ2-3, with 7 bases fitting TRBD1. J gave up 1 base and V 0 bases, and 7 bases lay outside the gene matches. This CDR3 is built from 17 residues. Germline V gene sequence: CDR1 MGHDK, CDR2 SYGVNS. The CDR3 reads CASSEYTQGVRTDTQYF. In nucleotides, the CDR3 is TGTGCCAGCAGTGAATATACCCAGGGGGTCCGCACAGATACGCAGTATTTT.

Here the CDR3 reads CASSLATGGNTIYF. Here the CDR3 DNA reads TGTGCCAGCAGCTTAGCGACAGGGGGAAACACCATATATTTT. The V and J genes are TRBV7-8 and TRBJ1-3, with 7 bases aligning to TRBD1. V lost 0 bases, J lost 4 bases, and 0 bases stayed unmatched. The CDR3 spans 14 residues. Germline V gene data show CDR1 as SGHVS and CDR2 as FQNEAQ.

Written as DNA, the CDR3 is TGTGCCAGCAGCTTAGTGTCGACAGGGCGGTACAATGAGCAGTTCTTC. Amino acid sequence: CASSLVSTGRYNEQFF. V gene TRBV11-2 combines with J gene TRBJ2-1, with 7 positions matching TRBD1. Germline V gene sequence: CDR1 SGHAT, CDR2 FQNNGV. There are 16 residues in the CDR3. V gave up 1 base and J gave up 4 bases; unmatched junction bases: 7.

The chain is built from TRBV27 and TRBJ2-5; 10 nucleotides align to TRBD2. The CDR3 has 15 residues. Trimming took 0 bases from V and 4 from J; bases not matched to a gene: 2. Germline V gene data show CDR1 as MNHEY and CDR2 as SMNVEV (reference sequence). CDR3: CASSLSAGGPETQYF. In DNA, the CDR3 is TGTGCCAGCAGTTTATCAGCGGGGGGGCCAGAGACCCAGTACTTC.

In this sample, this clone turned up a few times. This chain links TRBV6-5 with TRBJ1-6; 11 bases align to TRBD1. V trimming: 6 bases; J trimming: 10 bases; junction bases outside the gene matches: 5. The germline gives CDR1 MNHEY, CDR2 SVGAGI. The CDR3 extends over 14 amino acids. The CDR3 loop reads CASSWTGGESPLHF. As DNA, the CDR3 is TGTGCCAGCAGCTGGACAGGGGGCGAATCACCCCTCCACTTT.

The chain joins TRBV6-5 to TRBJ2-1; D is uncertain. The CDR3 loop spans 14 amino acids. In germline, CDR1 is MNHEY, CDR2 SVGAGI. V lost 6 bases and J 4 bases, leaving 13 bases between the germline ends. The CDR3 here is CASSQTVLYNEQFF. CDR3 in DNA: TGTGCCAGCAGCCAAACAGTTTTGTACAATGAGCAGTTCTTC.

This clone appeared once. The chain is built from TRBV19 and TRBJ1-5; the match to TRBD1 covers 8 bases. The V gene's germline CDR1 is LNHDA and CDR2 SQIVND (reference sequence). The junction had 6 bases not matched to a gene; V was cut back by 3 bases and J by 5 bases. There are 15 residues in the CDR3. CDR3 DNA: TGTGCCAGTAGTATCCTAGGGACAGGAGATCAGCCCCAGCATTTT. Translating it yields CASSILGTGDQPQHF.

The chain uses TRBV4-3 and TRBJ2-7; no firm D call. Germline assignment: CDR1 LGHNA and CDR2 YSLEER. The CDR3 extends over 13 amino acids. Trimming cost V 3 bases and J 6 bases, with 12 bases left between them. CDR3 sequence: CASSQVPSSEQYF. The CDR3 DNA reads as TGCGCCAGCAGCCAGGTTCCTAGTTCCGAGCAGTACTTC.

The rearrangement links TRBV19 to TRBJ2-5; 7 nucleotides match TRBD2. V shed 1 base and J 4 bases; nucleotides not matched to a gene: 6. The CDR3 is 15 residues long. The germline V gene encodes CDR1 LNHDA and CDR2 SQIVND (reference sequence). This CDR3 reads CASSIGGAGRETQYF. The CDR3 region has the DNA TGTGCCAGTAGTATAGGGGGAGCGGGGCGAGAGACCCAGTACTTC.

V is TRBV7-8 and J is TRBJ2-1; D call uncertain. The CDR3 loop spans 13 amino acids. V gave up 7 bases and J gave up 8 bases, with 15 bases separating them. Germline V gives CDR1 SGHVS, CDR2 FQNEAQ. The CDR3 DNA reads TGTGCCAGCAACCCCGGGCCGTCCGATGAGCAGTTCTTC. It codes for CASNPGPSDEQFF.

The chain uses TRBV5-6 and TRBJ2-3; D is unresolved. Germline V lookup: CDR1 SGHDT, CDR2 YYEEEE. This CDR3 is 17 amino acids long. Trimming left V 3 bases short and J 2 bases short, with 19 bases between. CDR3 sequence (DNA): TGTGCCAGCAGCTCCGGACGGATGAGGTTTATCACAGATACGCAGTATTTT. It codes for CASSSGRMRFITDTQYF.

This clone was counted only a few times. The chain joins TRBV6-6 to TRBJ2-5; D perhaps matches TRBD1 (6 bases). V was clipped by 5 bases and J by 5 bases, with 18 bases between them. Germline CDR1 and CDR2: MNHNY and SVGAGI (reference sequence). The CDR3 loop spans 15 amino acids. The CDR3, as DNA: TGTGCCAGCAGTCCCCAGGGGAGCTTTTTGGAGACCCAGTACTTC. Protein product: CASSPQGSFLETQYF.

The gene calls are TRBV5-6 and TRBJ2-1; 13 positions agree with TRBD2. The V and J ends lost 4 bases and 5 bases, in that order; junction bases with no gene match: 6. This CDR3 spans 16 amino acids. Germline V gene data show CDR1 as SGHDT and CDR2 as YYEEEE. This chain's CDR3 is CASSLGLAGANNEQFF. Written as DNA, the CDR3 is TGTGCCAGCAGCCTCGGACTAGCGGGGGCCAACAATGAGCAGTTCTTC.

The gene calls are TRBV19 and TRBJ2-7, with D perhaps matching TRBD1 (5 bases). Germline V gives CDR1 LNHDA, CDR2 SQIVND (reference sequence). Deletions cut 2 bases from V and 6 bases from J, with 14 bases between. The CDR3 length is 14 residues. DNA of the CDR3: TGTGCCAGTAGTATATTGGACAAGGGTGCCGAGCAGTACTTC. Translation gives CASSILDKGAEQYF.

This clone was seen a few times. This chain uses TRBV6-5 with TRBJ2-5; 7 nucleotides agree with TRBD1. CDR1 and CDR2 (germline): MNHEY, SVGAGI. The CDR3 is 15 amino acids. The V and J ends lost 7 bases and 4 bases, in that order; junction bases with no gene match: 12. CDR3 nucleotide sequence: TGTGCCAGCACTCCGACAGGGCCGGTAGGAGAGACCCAGTACTTC. Encoded protein: CASTPTGPVGETQYF.

This clone was seen only once. The chain employs TRBV19 and TRBJ1-2; TRBD1 matches at 7 bases. V trimming: 3 bases; J trimming: 7 bases; junction bases outside the gene matches: 5. Germline CDR1 reads LNHDA; CDR2 reads SQIVND (reference sequence). The CDR3 has 13 amino acids. This CDR3 is CASSIRQGGGYTF. CDR3 DNA sequence: TGTGCCAGTAGTATCCGACAGGGTGGTGGCTACACCTTC.

The gene calls are TRBV30 and TRBJ1-1; the D is unclear. CDR1 is GTSNPN, CDR2 SVGIG, per germline (reference sequence). This CDR3 comprises 12 residues. V lost 1 base and J 1 base, leaving 4 bases between the germline ends. DNA for the CDR3: TGTGCCTGGAGTGATTGGAACACTGAAGCTTTCTTT. It yields the protein CAWSDWNTEAFF.

J is TRBJ2-1 and V is TRBV7-2; unclear D gene. Deletions cut 3 bases from V and 0 bases from J, with 9 bases between. This CDR3 is 15 amino acids long. The germline CDR1 and CDR2 sequences are SGHTA and FQGNSA. As DNA, the CDR3 is TGTGCCAGCAGCTTCAGGCGTTCCTCCTACAATGAGCAGTTCTTC. Translating it yields CASSFRRSSYNEQFF.

V is TRBV28 and J is TRBJ1-3; D gene ambiguous. The CDR3 covers 12 residues. V was cut by 2 bases and J by 2 bases, with 1 base left in between. Germline V lookup: CDR1 MDHEN, CDR2 SYDVKM. CDR3 coding DNA: TGTGCCAGCAGTTTAACTGGAAACACCATATATTTT. Translation: CASSLTGNTIYF.

V and J are TRBV11-2 and TRBJ2-5, with 11 bases fitting TRBD2. V lost 1 base and J lost 0; bases outside the gene matches: 4. CDR3 length: 17 amino acids. Germline V CDR1 and CDR2: SGHAT, FQNNGV. The CDR3 loop is CASSLALAGGNQETQYF. The CDR3 DNA reads TGTGCCAGCAGCTTAGCCCTAGCGGGAGGTAACCAAGAGACCCAGTACTTC.

This clone was seen more than once but under ten times. The chain couples TRBV19 to TRBJ1-2; D is uncertain. Per the germline V gene, CDR1 is LNHDA and CDR2 is SQIVND (reference sequence). The CDR3 runs to 14 residues. Trimming shortened V by 3 bases and J by 4 bases, and 12 bases separated the two germline ends. CDR3 sequence (DNA): TGTGCCAGTAGTATCTTGACGTCGCCCTATGGCTACACCTTC. Its translation is CASSILTSPYGYTF. The full variable domain, its missing parts supplied by reference TRBV19 and TRBJ1-2, is DGGITQSPKYLFRKEGQNVTLSCEQNLNHDAMYWYRQDPGQGLRLIYYSQIVNDFQKGDIAEGYSVSREKKESFPLTVTSAQKNPTAFYLCASSILTSPYGYTFGSGTRLTVV.

A few counts support this clone. The chain couples TRBV5-1 to TRBJ2-7, with D perhaps matching TRBD2 (5 bases). Trimming left V 1 base short and J 6 bases short, with 20 bases between. The germline V gene has CDR1 SGHRS and CDR2 YFSETQ. This CDR3 contains 16 residues. CDR3 coding DNA: TGCGCCAGCAGCTTGAGGGAGACAAATCTCTTCGGCGAGCAGTACTTC. Protein: CASSLRETNLFGEQYF.

The gene calls are TRBV4-3 and TRBJ1-5; 7 nucleotides align to TRBD1. The CDR3 totals 16 residues. V gave up 2 bases and J gave up 2 bases; unmatched junction bases: 6. Germline V lookup: CDR1 LGHNA, CDR2 YSLEER. The CDR3 loop reads CASSQTGAVGNQPQHF. The CDR3 DNA is TGCGCCAGCAGCCAAACAGGGGCGGTAGGCAATCAGCCCCAGCATTTT.